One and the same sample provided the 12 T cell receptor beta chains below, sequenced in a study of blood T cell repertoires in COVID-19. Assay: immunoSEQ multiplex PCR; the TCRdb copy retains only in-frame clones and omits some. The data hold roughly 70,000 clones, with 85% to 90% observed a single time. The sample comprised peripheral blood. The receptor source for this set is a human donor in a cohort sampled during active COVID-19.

DNA of the CDR3: TGTGCCAGTAGTACCTACTCAATAGAGGGTGTGCCTAATGAAAAACTGTTTTTT. Protein sequence: CASSTYSIEGVPNEKLFF. The chain uses TRBV19 and TRBJ1-4; D gene ambiguous. The CDR3 totals 18 residues. V lost 4 bases and J 3 bases, leaving 21 bases between the germline ends. Germline values: CDR1 LNHDA, CDR2 SQIVND (reference sequence).

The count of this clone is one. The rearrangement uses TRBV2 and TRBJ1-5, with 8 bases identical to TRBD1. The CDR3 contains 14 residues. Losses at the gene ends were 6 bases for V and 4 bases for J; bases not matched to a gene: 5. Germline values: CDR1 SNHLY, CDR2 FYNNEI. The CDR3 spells CASSGQGRNQPQHF. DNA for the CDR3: TGTGCCAGCAGCGGACAGGGAAGGAATCAGCCCCAGCATTTT.

The CDR3: CATSRVQSSYEQYF. The CDR3 DNA sequence: TGTGCCACCAGCAGAGTACAGAGCTCCTACGAGCAGTACTTC. The genes are TRBV15 and TRBJ2-7; D remains ambiguous. This CDR3 is 14 amino acids long. V gave up 1 base and J gave up 0 bases, with 7 bases separating them. The germline V gene encodes CDR1 LNHNV and CDR2 YYDKDF (reference sequence).

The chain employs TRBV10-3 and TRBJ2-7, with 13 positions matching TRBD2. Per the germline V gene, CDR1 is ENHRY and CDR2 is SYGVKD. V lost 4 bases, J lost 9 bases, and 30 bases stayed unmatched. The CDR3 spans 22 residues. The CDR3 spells CAISGFDPGPPTYGLAGDAQYV. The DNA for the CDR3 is TGTGCCATCAGTGGCTTTGATCCGGGACCTCCGACTTATGGACTAGCGGGAGACGCGCAGTACGTC.

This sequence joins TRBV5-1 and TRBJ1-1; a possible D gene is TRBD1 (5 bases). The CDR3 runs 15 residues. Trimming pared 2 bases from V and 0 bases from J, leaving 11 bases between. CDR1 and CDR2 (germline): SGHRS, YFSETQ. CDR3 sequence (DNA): TGCGCCAGCAGCTTAGGGGATTTAATGAACACTGAAGCTTTCTTT. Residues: CASSLGDLMNTEAFF. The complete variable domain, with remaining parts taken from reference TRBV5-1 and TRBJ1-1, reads KAGVTQTPRYLIKTRGQQVTLSCSPISGHRSVSWYQQTPGQGLQFLFEYFSETQRNKGNFPGRFSGRQFSNSRSEMNVSTLELGDSALYLCASSLGDLMNTEAFFGQGTRLTVV.

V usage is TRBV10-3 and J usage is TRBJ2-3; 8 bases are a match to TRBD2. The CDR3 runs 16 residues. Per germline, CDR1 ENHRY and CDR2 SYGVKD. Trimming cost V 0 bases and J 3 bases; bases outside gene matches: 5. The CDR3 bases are TGTGCCATCAGTGAGTCGCCGGGAGGGCCGACAGATACGCAGTATTTT. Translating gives CAISESPGGPTDTQYF.

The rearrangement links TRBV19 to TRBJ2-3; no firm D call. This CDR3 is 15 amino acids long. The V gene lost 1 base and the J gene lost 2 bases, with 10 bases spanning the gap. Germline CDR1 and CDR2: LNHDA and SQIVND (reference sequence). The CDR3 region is CASSIGGQITDTQYF. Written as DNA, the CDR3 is TGTGCCAGTAGTATAGGCGGCCAAATCACAGATACGCAGTATTTT.

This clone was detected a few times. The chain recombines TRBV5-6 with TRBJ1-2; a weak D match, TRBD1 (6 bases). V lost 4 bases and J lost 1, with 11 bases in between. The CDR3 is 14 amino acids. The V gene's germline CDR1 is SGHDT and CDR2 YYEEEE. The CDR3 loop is CASSADRFNYGYTF. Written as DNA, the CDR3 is TGTGCCAGCAGCGCGGACAGATTTAACTATGGCTACACCTTC.

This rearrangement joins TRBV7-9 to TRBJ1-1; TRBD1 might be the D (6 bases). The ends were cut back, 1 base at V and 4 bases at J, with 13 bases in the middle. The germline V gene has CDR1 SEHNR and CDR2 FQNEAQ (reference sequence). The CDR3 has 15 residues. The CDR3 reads CASSLGGRGITEAFF. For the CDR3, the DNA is TGTGCCAGCAGCTTAGGGGGCAGGGGCATCACTGAAGCTTTCTTT.

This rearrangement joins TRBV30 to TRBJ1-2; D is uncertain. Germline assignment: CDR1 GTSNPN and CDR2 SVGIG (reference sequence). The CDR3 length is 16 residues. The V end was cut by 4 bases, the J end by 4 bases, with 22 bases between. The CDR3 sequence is CAWIPARGLSPYGYTF. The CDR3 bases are TGTGCCTGGATCCCCGCCCGTGGACTTTCACCCTATGGCTACACCTTC.

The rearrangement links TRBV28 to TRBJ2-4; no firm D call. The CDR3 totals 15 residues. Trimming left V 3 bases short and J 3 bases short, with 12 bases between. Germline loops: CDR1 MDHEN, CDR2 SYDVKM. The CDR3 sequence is CASSLHSLGKNIQYF. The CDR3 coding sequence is TGTGCCAGCAGTTTGCATTCCCTAGGCAAAAACATTCAGTACTTC.

The CDR3 sequence: CASSQDRRLNQPQHF. The CDR3 DNA reads as TGTGCCAGCAGCCAAGATAGAAGACTCAATCAGCCCCAGCATTTT. The genes are TRBV3-1 (or the pseudogene TRBV3-2) and TRBJ1-5; D remains ambiguous. Trimming removed 0 bases at V and 3 bases at J, with 9 bases between. CDR1 is LGHDT, CDR2 YNNKEL, per germline (reference sequence). This CDR3 has 15 amino acids.